The next 18 T cell receptor beta chains were all read from a single sample in a study of CD8+ T cells in alopecia areata. RNA was isolated and reverse transcribed to cDNA, the sequencing template. Sequenced by immunoSEQ multiplex PCR; TCRdb stores in-frame clones only, minus some. Of around 190,000 clones in the sample, more than 55% are singletons; the top ten hold under 5%. Sequencing was done on a sample of CD8+ T cells sorted from blood. All receptors come from a human donor in good health.

This clone came up a few times. The chain's CDR3 is CASAPQAVYEQYF. The CDR3 region has the DNA TGTGCCAGCGCGCCCCAGGCAGTATACGAGCAGTACTTC. J is TRBJ2-7 and V is TRBV6-5, with unresolved D. This CDR3 contains 13 residues. The V gene's germline CDR1 is MNHEY and CDR2 SVGAGI. The V gene lost 8 bases and the J gene lost 4 bases, with 15 bases spanning the gap.

The genes are TRBV5-6 and TRBJ1-2; D gene uncertain. V was pared by 1 base and J by 6 bases, with 4 bases between. Germline assignment: CDR1 SGHDT and CDR2 YYEEEE. The CDR3 covers 11 residues. The CDR3 spells CASSLIDGYTF. CDR3 DNA sequence: TGTGCCAGCAGCTTGATCGATGGCTACACCTTC.

This clone has a handful of counts. V and J are TRBV7-9 and TRBJ1-1; 10 positions agree with TRBD1. CDR3 length: 17 residues. Losses at the gene ends were 3 bases for V and 6 bases for J; bases not matched to a gene: 13. Germline lookup yields CDR1 SEHNR and CDR2 FQNEAQ (reference sequence). Here the CDR3 reads CASSFTQPGQGRAEAFF. The CDR3 bases are TGTGCCAGCAGCTTCACCCAACCGGGACAGGGGCGCGCTGAAGCTTTCTTT.

The chain links TRBV5-6 to TRBJ1-6; D is unresolved. The CDR3 is made up of 12 amino acids. Germline V lookup: CDR1 SGHDT, CDR2 YYEEEE. The ends were cut back, 2 bases at V and 10 bases at J, with 7 bases in the middle. The DNA of the CDR3 is TGTGCCAGCAGCTTCCGGGGATCACCCCTCCACTTT. The encoded protein is CASSFRGSPLHF. Complete variable domain (other parts from reference TRBV5-6 and TRBJ1-6): DAGVTQSPTHLIKTRGQQVTLRCSPKSGHDTVSWYQQALGQGPQFIFQYYEEEERQRGNFPDRFSGHQFPNYSSELNVNALLLGDSALYLCASSFRGSPLHFGNGTRLTVT.

The chain carries TRBV5-1 and TRBJ1-2, with TRBD1 matching over 7 bases. CDR3 size: 14 residues. Germline CDR1 is SGHRS and CDR2 is YFSETQ. V was clipped by 4 bases and J by 5 bases; unmatched bases: 8. For the CDR3, the DNA is TGCGCCAGCAGCGGGGACCGGGACAGATATGGCTACACCTTC. It encodes CASSGDRDRYGYTF.

The chain recombines TRBV29-1 with TRBJ1-1; the match to TRBD1 covers 7 bases. V trimming: 2 bases; J trimming: 7 bases; junction bases outside the gene matches: 19. The CDR3 runs 17 residues. The germline V gene encodes CDR1 SQVTM and CDR2 ANQGSEA. The CDR3 sequence: CSVERRGRTGVPFEAFF. CDR3 bases: TGCAGCGTTGAACGCCGGGGGCGTACAGGGGTGCCTTTTGAAGCTTTCTTT.

This chain joins TRBV9 and TRBJ1-4, with D tentatively TRBD1 (5 bases). This CDR3 has 15 amino acids. V was clipped by 8 bases and J by 8 bases, with 22 bases between them. CDR1 is SGDLS and CDR2 is YYNGEE in the germline V gene. The CDR3 DNA is TGTGCCAGTTCACAGACCGGGACCGGAGGGGAAAAACTGTTTTTT. It specifies CASSQTGTGGEKLFF.

The J gene is TRBJ1-1, the V gene TRBV19; D is undetermined. The germline V and J ends were trimmed by 7 bases and 11 bases, with 14 bases remaining between them. The germline gives CDR1 LNHDA, CDR2 SQIVND (reference sequence). The CDR3 is made up of 11 amino acids. DNA of the CDR3: TGTGCCAGTATGTCCCATCTAGAGGCTTTCTTT. Translating gives CASMSHLEAFF.

This clone appeared a few times. The V call is TRBV5-4, the J call TRBJ2-1, with D perhaps TRBD2 (6 bases). Germline V gene lookup returns CDR1 SGHNT and CDR2 YYREEE (reference sequence). Trimming shortened V by 4 bases and J by 0 bases, and 11 bases separated the two germline ends. This CDR3 region has 15 residues. For the CDR3, the DNA is TGTGCCAGCAGCCTTAGCGGTAGCTCCTACAATGAGCAGTTCTTC. Protein sequence: CASSLSGSSYNEQFF.

The CDR3 sequence: CASSVAQNEQFF. CDR3 nucleotide sequence: TGTGCCAGCAGCGTAGCTCAAAATGAGCAGTTCTTC. The chain is built from TRBV9 and TRBJ2-1, with D unclear. V was pared by 0 bases and J by 7 bases, with 5 bases between. From germline, CDR1 is SGDLS and CDR2 YYNGEE. This CDR3 region has 12 residues.

The V call is TRBV13, the J call TRBJ1-2; D not certain. Germline loops: CDR1 PRHDT, CDR2 FYEKMQ (reference sequence). V was shortened by 0 bases and J by 9 bases, with 8 bases between the two germline ends. The CDR3 is 12 residues long. CDR3 sequence: CASSLGGSSYTF. CDR3 DNA sequence: TGTGCCAGCAGCTTAGGAGGGAGCAGCTACACCTTC. Variable domain in full (rest from reference TRBV13 and TRBJ1-2): AAGVIQSPRHLIKEKRETATLKCYPIPRHDTVYWYQQGPGQDPQFLISFYEKMQSDKGSIPDRFSAQQFSDYHSELNMSSLELGDSALYFCASSLGGSSYTFGSGTRLTVV.

The chain carries TRBV2 and TRBJ2-5; no clear D. Germline values: CDR1 SNHLY, CDR2 FYNNEI. The CDR3 loop spans 13 amino acids. V gave up 8 bases and J gave up 4 bases, with 14 bases separating them. CDR3 coding DNA: TGTGCCAGCGGCGAAGGGCCGGCAGAGACCCAGTACTTC. Residues: CASGEGPAETQYF. The variable domain in full, completed from reference TRBV2 and TRBJ2-5, reads EPEVTQTPSHQVTQMGQEVILRCVPISNHLYFYWYRQILGQKVEFLVSFYNNEISEKSEIFDDQFSVERPDGSNFTLKIRSTKLEDSAMYFCASGEGPAETQYFGPGTRLLVL.

The chain uses TRBV30 and TRBJ2-7, with D perhaps matching TRBD1 (5 bases). This CDR3 spans 15 amino acids. Deletions cut 0 bases from V and 1 base from J, with 13 bases between. Germline CDR1 reads GTSNPN; CDR2 reads SVGIG (reference sequence). The CDR3 sequence: CAWSVPQELSYEQYF. CDR3 coding DNA: TGTGCCTGGAGTGTACCACAGGAACTATCCTACGAGCAGTACTTC.

The J gene is TRBJ2-5, the V gene TRBV13, with 7 bases lining up with TRBD2. Germline V gene lookup returns CDR1 PRHDT and CDR2 FYEKMQ (reference sequence). The CDR3 covers 12 residues. The ends lost 7 bases at V and 12 bases at J; junction bases unmatched: 11. CDR3 region: CASNFGGGVKYF. CDR3 sequence (DNA): TGTGCCAGCAATTTTGGCGGGGGAGTAAAGTACTTC.

This clone was seen only a few times. V usage is TRBV11-2 and J usage is TRBJ1-5; 9 bases match TRBD1. The CDR3 consists of 14 residues. Germline CDR1 reads SGHAT; CDR2 reads FQNNGV. Unmatched junction bases numbered 3, after V lost 5 bases and J lost 4 bases. For the CDR3, the DNA is TGTGCCAGCAGCGGGACAGGGATTAATCAGCCCCAGCATTTT. This translates into CASSGTGINQPQHF.

V and J are TRBV7-2 and TRBJ2-3, with TRBD2 matching over 8 bases. CDR1 and CDR2 from the germline V gene are SGHTA and FQGNSA. This CDR3 is built from 15 residues. Unmatched junction bases numbered 6, after V lost 5 bases and J lost 2 bases. The CDR3 DNA is TGTGCCAGCAGCCCGCGGGGGGCCGACACAGATACGCAGTATTTT. It is translated as CASSPRGADTDTQYF.

This rearrangement joins TRBV4-2 to TRBJ1-2; D is unclear. CDR3 length equals 16 residues. V was shortened by 4 bases and J by 1 base, with 16 bases between the two germline ends. Germline CDR1 is LGHNA and CDR2 is YNFKEQ. As DNA, the CDR3 is TGTGCCAGCAGCCCTGACGGGCGGGCGGTTAACTATGGCTACACCTTC. It encodes CASSPDGRAVNYGYTF.

Written as DNA, the CDR3 is TGCGCCAGCAGCTCGGTACCGGGACAGAGATTGGGCGAGCAGTACTTC. Amino acids: CASSSVPGQRLGEQYF. The chain has TRBV5-1 and TRBJ2-7; TRBD1 agrees at 7 bases. J lost 6 bases, V lost 3 bases, and 15 bases had no gene match. Germline V gene lookup returns CDR1 SGHRS and CDR2 YFSETQ. The CDR3 has 16 amino acids.